A selection of T cell receptor beta chains follows, all from one sample in a study of blood T cell repertoires in COVID-19. Produced via immunoSEQ multiplex PCR; TCRdb's table is partial and in-frame only. Here the sample spans 200,000 to 250,000 clones, approximately 78% being singletons. Sequences were obtained from peripheral blood. The receptors derive from a woman in her sixties or seventies with COVID-19, enrolled during active disease. The CDR3 runs from the conserved cysteine through the conserved F or W. D genes are given only for firm matches. Where a row states a size, it is once, few, many or the class of an expanded clone; other rows omit it.

>TRBV6-6|-|TRBD2|TRBJ2-1
TGTGCCAGCAGTTCTAGCGGGAGGAGGGGTGAGCAGTTCTTC
CASSSSGRRGEQFF
>TRBV27|-|TRBD1|TRBJ1-5
TGTGCCAGCAGTCCACAGGGGAGCAATCAGCCCCAGCATTTT
CASSPQGSNQPQHF
>TRBV2|-|TRBD1|TRBJ2-1
TGTGCCAGCAGTGTTGAGGGGAGGACAGGGAATGAGCAGTTCTTC
CASSVEGRTGNEQFF
>TRBV4-3|-|TRBD2|TRBJ2-7
TGCGCCAGCAGCCAAGATCTAGCGGGAGGGCAGGACGAGCAGTACTTC
CASSQDLAGGQDEQYF
>TRBV19|-|-|TRBJ1-2
TGTGCGTACGCCGGCAGGGCTAGGAACTATGGCTACACCTTC
CAYAGRARNYGYTF
>TRBV11-2|-|-|TRBJ2-7
TGTGCCAGCAGCTTAGACTCCCAGGGAAGGGTGCAGTACTTC
CASSLDSQGRVQYF
>TRBV5-1|-|-|TRBJ2-2
TGCGCCAGCAGCCCGTACCCAGGGGTAGGAACCGGGGAGCTGTTTTTT
CASSPYPGVGTGELFF
>TRBV11-3|once|TRBD1|TRBJ2-7
TGTGCCAGCAGCTGTTTACGGGACAGGGGATTCCACGAGCAGTACTTC
CASSCLRDRGFHEQYF
>TRBV5-1|-|TRBD2|TRBJ2-1
TGCGCCAGCATGCCTAGCGGGGGCCGCTACAATGAGCAGTTCTTC
CASMPSGGRYNEQFF
>TRBV3-1/TRBV3-2|-|-|TRBJ1-1
TGTGCCAGCAGCCCTGAGTGGTACACTGAAGCTTTCTTT
CASSPEWYTEAFF
>TRBV18|-|TRBD1|TRBJ2-5
TGTGCCAGCTCACCGCTTCGGGACAGTCAAGAGACCCAGTACTTC
CASSPLRDSQETQYF
>TRBV28|-|-|TRBJ2-7
TGTGCCAGCAGTCCCGGGAGTCCCTACGAGCAGTACTTC
CASSPGSPYEQYF
>TRBV19|once|-|TRBJ1-5
TGTGCCAGTAGTATCGCGGGTAATCAGCCCCAGCATTTT
CASSIAGNQPQHF
>TRBV5-1|-|-|TRBJ2-5
TGCGCCAGCAGCTTGTCTAGATGGGAGACCCAGTACTTC
CASSLSRWETQYF
>TRBV28|-|TRBD2|TRBJ2-4
TGTGCCAGCAGTTCCGGGACTAGCGGAATAGCCAAAAACATTCAGTACTTC
CASSSGTSGIAKNIQYF
>TRBV9|-|-|TRBJ1-6
TGTGCCAGCAGCGTAGGCGGGGCTAGGGGTTCACCCCTCCACTTT
CASSVGGARGSPLHF
>TRBV5-4|-|-|TRBJ2-7
TGTGCCAGCAGCCCCCGCCCTTTGTCGGAGATTCTCCTTCCCTACGAGCAGTACTTC
CASSPRPLSEILLPYEQYF
>TRBV19|-|-|TRBJ1-6
TGTGCCAGTAGTATAAGCTCGACGGGCTCCTATAATTCACCCCTCCACTTT
CASSISSTGSYNSPLHF
>TRBV9|-|TRBD1|TRBJ1-1
TGTGCCAGCAGCGTAGCTTTACAGGGGAAGTCTGAAGCTTTCTTT
CASSVALQGKSEAFF
>TRBV5-7|few|-|TRBJ1-5
TGTGCCAGCAGCATCGGACAAATTAATCAGCCCCAGCATTTT
CASSIGQINQPQHF
>TRBV6-6|-|-|TRBJ2-7
TGTGCCAGCAGTCCCAGAGGTAGCGCCTACGAGCAGTACTTC
CASSPRGSAYEQYF
>TRBV19|-|TRBD1|TRBJ2-2
TGTGCCAGTAAGGACAGGGGGCTCGACACCGGGGAGCTGTTTTTT
CASKDRGLDTGELFF
>TRBV24-1|-|TRBD2|TRBJ2-1
TGTGCCACCAGTGATTTGCCTAGCGGGAGGGGGCAGTTCTTC
CATSDLPSGRGQFF
>TRBV9|-|TRBD1|TRBJ2-2
TGTGCCAGCAGCACCCCCCGGACAGGGGGCACCGGGGAGCTGTTTTTT
CASSTPRTGGTGELFF
>TRBV6-6|-|-|TRBJ1-2
TGTGCCAGCAGTGTGGACACCAACTATGGCTACACCTTC
CASSVDTNYGYTF
>TRBV28|-|TRBD1|TRBJ2-7
TGTGCCAGCAGTTACCTCTTAGGACAGGAAGGTGACGAGCAGTACTTC
CASSYLLGQEGDEQYF
>TRBV19|once|TRBD1|TRBJ1-1
TGTGCCAGTAGGGACAGGGGTGTTGTGACTGAAGCTTTCTTT
CASRDRGVVTEAFF
>TRBV27|-|TRBD1|TRBJ2-5
TGTGCCAGCAGACCGGACAGGGAAGAGACCCAGTACTTC
CASRPDREETQYF
>TRBV3-1/TRBV3-2|once|-|TRBJ1-6
TGTGCCAGCAGCCAAGGGGGAGGGCTCACCTATAATTCACCCCTCCACTTT
CASSQGGGLTYNSPLHF
>TRBV19|-|TRBD2|TRBJ2-7
TGTGCCAGTAAGGAGCGGGGAACCTACGAGCAGTACTTC
CASKERGTYEQYF
>TRBV6-2/TRBV6-3|-|-|TRBJ2-2
TGTGCCAGCAGTAGGACCTTTCAGGGGTCCGGGGAGCTGTTTTTT
CASSRTFQGSGELFF
>TRBV7-9|-|TRBD1|TRBJ2-7
TGTGCCAGCAGCTTAGGACAGGGGAAAGCTTACGAGCAGTACTTC
CASSLGQGKAYEQYF
>TRBV27|-|-|TRBJ2-2
TGTGCCAGCAGTTTAGGGCTATCCACCGGGGAGCTGTTTTTT
CASSLGLSTGELFF
>TRBV5-1|-|TRBD1|TRBJ2-5
TGCGCCAGCTATTTCGTCCCCGACAGGGGGTCGGAGACCCAGTACTTC
CASYFVPDRGSETQYF
>TRBV7-9|-|TRBD1|TRBJ1-5
TGTGCCAGCAGCTTAGGAGCAGGGGGCTATCAGCCCCAGCATTTT
CASSLGAGGYQPQHF
>TRBV24-1|-|TRBD2|TRBJ2-1
TGTGCCACCACGGGGACTAGCGGGAGCAGCGAGCAGTTCTTC
CATTGTSGSSEQFF
>TRBV18|-|-|TRBJ1-5
TGTGCCAGCTCACCCGACAGGTCCGAGCAGCCCCAGCATTTT
CASSPDRSEQPQHF
>TRBV27|-|-|TRBJ1-2
TGTGCCAGCAGTCCCCACAGGGAGGGCTATGGCTACACCTTC
CASSPHREGYGYTF
>TRBV21-1|-|-|TRBJ2-3
TGTGCCAGCAGCAAAGCCCGGGACAGAAACACAGATACGCAGTATTTT
CASSKARDRNTDTQYF
>TRBV6-1|-|TRBD2|TRBJ2-3
TGTGCCAGCAGAGAACTAGCGGGAGGGAGCACAGATACGCAGTATTTT
CASRELAGGSTDTQYF
>TRBV9|once|TRBD2|TRBJ2-1
TGTGCCAGCAGCGCCAGACTAGCTGTTTGGGGAAACTCCTACAATGAGCAGTTCTTC
CASSARLAVWGNSYNEQFF
>TRBV20-1|-|-|TRBJ2-5
TGCAGTGCTAGTTCGGGAGCGGGAGAGACCCAGTACTTC
CSASSGAGETQYF
>TRBV7-2|few|-|TRBJ1-1
TGTGCCAGCAGCTTAGGGTCCGGGGTTGAAGCTTTCTTT
CASSLGSGVEAFF
>TRBV7-2|-|TRBD2|TRBJ2-3
TGTGCCAGCAGCTTAGCACTAGCGACAGATACGCAGTATTTT
CASSLALATDTQYF
>TRBV6-4|once|TRBD1|TRBJ1-1
TGTGCCAGCAGTGGGGGCTGGCTCAGGGGGCAAGGTGACACTGAAGCTTTCTTT
CASSGGWLRGQGDTEAFF
>TRBV19|-|-|TRBJ1-3
TGTGCCAGTAGTGATCGGTTACCTGGAAACACCATATATTTT
CASSDRLPGNTIYF
>TRBV28|-|-|TRBJ1-5
TGTGCCAGCAGATCTCCTTTTAGCGGTGGCAATCAGCCCCAGCATTTT
CASRSPFSGGNQPQHF
>TRBV7-2|-|-|TRBJ2-7
TGTGCCAGCAGCCTAAGGACAGGACTAACCTACGAGCAGTACTTC
CASSLRTGLTYEQYF
>TRBV7-9|-|TRBD1|TRBJ2-3
TGTGCCAGCAGCTTAGGGTCAGGGGGCGCAACAGATACGCAGTATTTT
CASSLGSGGATDTQYF
>TRBV7-9|few|TRBD1|TRBJ1-2
TGTGCCAGCAGCAGACAGGGTATCGGCTATGGCTACACCTTC
CASSRQGIGYGYTF
>TRBV27|-|-|TRBJ1-6
TGTGCCAGCAGGTCGTCGAGCTCCTATAATTCACCCCTCCACTTT
CASRSSSSYNSPLHF
>TRBV7-3|-|TRBD1|TRBJ1-1
TGTGCCAGCAGCGTACAGGGGGACACTGAAGCTTTCTTT
CASSVQGDTEAFF
>TRBV4-1|-|-|TRBJ2-5
TGCGCCAGCAGCCCCTCGGGTAGCAGACAAGAGACCCAGTACTTC
CASSPSGSRQETQYF
>TRBV7-2|-|-|TRBJ1-2
TGTGCCAGCAGCTTAGGCACAGGGAGTGGGTATGGCTACACCTTC
CASSLGTGSGYGYTF
>TRBV28|-|-|TRBJ1-3
TGTGCCAGCAGTTTGTCTAGTCTGGGGAGCTCTGGAAACACCATATATTTT
CASSLSSLGSSGNTIYF
>TRBV27|-|-|TRBJ1-6
TGTGCCAGCAGTTTACGGGGTTCCAGGGGCAATTATAATTCACCCCTCCACTTT
CASSLRGSRGNYNSPLHF